These 28 T cell receptor beta chains came from one sample sequenced in a study of T cell responses to AZD1222 COVID-19 vaccine. Here immunoSEQ multiplex PCR was the method, and the copy in TCRdb shows in-frame clones only, minus some. The sample lists tens of thousands of clones, approximately 85% occurring once. The specimen comprised peripheral blood, sampled on day 0 of AZD1222 vaccination. These TCRs come from an adult in good health.

Only one count was recorded for this clone. J is TRBJ2-5 and V is TRBV24-1, with D possibly matching TRBD2 (5 bases). Trimming removed 3 bases from V and 3 bases from J, with 13 bases in between. The CDR3 covers 15 residues. Looked up from germline, CDR1 is KGHDR and CDR2 is SFDVKD. The CDR3 sequence is CATSDNLDYKETQYF. The CDR3 DNA sequence: TGTGCCACCAGTGATAACCTTGACTATAAAGAGACCCAGTACTTC.

This clone was counted a single time. V and J are TRBV7-8 and TRBJ1-2; D unresolved. This CDR3 region has 13 residues. The V end lost 5 bases, the J end lost 4 bases, and 11 bases lay between the germline ends. Germline values: CDR1 SGHVS, CDR2 FQNEAQ. The CDR3 DNA is TGTGCCAGCAGCCACGACCGAAGCTATGGCTACACCTTC. Encoded protein: CASSHDRSYGYTF.

Here the CDR3 reads CASSFGAGTVETQYF. The CDR3 DNA reads TGTGCCAGCAGCTTCGGGGCAGGAACTGTAGAGACCCAGTACTTC. The chain has TRBV7-9 and TRBJ2-5; D possibly uses TRBD1 or TRBD2 (5 bases each). The CDR3 runs to 15 residues. V lost 3 bases and J 4 bases, leaving 15 bases between the germline ends. Germline V gene lookup returns CDR1 SEHNR and CDR2 FQNEAQ (reference sequence).

The rearrangement links TRBV5-8 to TRBJ2-7; D is undetermined. This CDR3 comprises 13 residues. Germline values: CDR1 SGHTS, CDR2 YDEGEE. Trimming removed 0 bases at V and 2 bases at J, with 6 bases between. The CDR3 loop reads CASSLDRPYEQYF. The CDR3 DNA is TGTGCCAGCAGCTTGGACCGACCCTACGAGCAGTACTTC.

The chain carries TRBV18 and TRBJ1-1, with D unclear. Trimming pared 3 bases from V and 4 bases from J, leaving 15 bases between. The CDR3 loop spans 15 amino acids. Germline V CDR1 and CDR2: KGHSH, LQKENI. The chain's CDR3 is CASSPGRGGGTEAFF. The DNA for the CDR3 is TGTGCCAGCTCACCTGGTCGGGGAGGTGGCACTGAAGCTTTCTTT.

This clone was seen a handful of times. V gene TRBV2 combines with J gene TRBJ1-1, with D unresolved. Trimming shortened V by 7 bases and J by 1 base, and 16 bases separated the two germline ends. CDR1 is SNHLY and CDR2 is FYNNEI in the germline V gene. CDR3 length: 15 amino acids. CDR3 sequence (DNA): TGTGCCAGCACAGTGAGTCCGGCAAGGAACACTGAAGCTTTCTTT. Translation: CASTVSPARNTEAFF.

This sequence joins TRBV28 and TRBJ2-7, with D perhaps TRBD2 (6 bases). The CDR3 covers 13 residues. Germline values: CDR1 MDHEN, CDR2 SYDVKM. The V end was cut by 7 bases, the J end by 1 base, with 11 bases between. CDR3: CASKRTTSYEQYF. CDR3 DNA: TGTGCCAGCAAACGGACTACTTCCTACGAGCAGTACTTC.

J is TRBJ2-2 and V is TRBV5-4, with D hard to call. Trimming shortened V by 0 bases and J by 1 base, and 7 bases separated the two germline ends. Germline lookup yields CDR1 SGHNT and CDR2 YYREEE (reference sequence). This CDR3 has 15 amino acids. In DNA form, the CDR3 reads TGTGCCAGCAGCTTGGTAACGGGGAACACCGGGGAGCTGTTTTTT. Translating it yields CASSLVTGNTGELFF.

The gene calls are TRBV11-1 and TRBJ1-5, with a tentative D call TRBD1 (6 bases). The CDR3 runs 16 residues. CDR1 SGHAT and CDR2 FQDESV come from the germline V gene (reference sequence). Trimming took off 5 bases at V and 1 base at J, with 15 bases between the two ends. The CDR3 sequence is CASSPGQSGSNQPQHF. CDR3 DNA: TGTGCCAGCAGCCCCGGACAGTCTGGGAGCAATCAGCCCCAGCATTTT.

The rearrangement joins TRBV2 to TRBJ1-4; 8 positions match TRBD1. The CDR3 consists of 18 residues. Per germline, CDR1 SNHLY and CDR2 FYNNEI. The junction had 18 bases not matched to a gene; V was cut back by 7 bases and J by 5 bases. The CDR3, as DNA: TGTGCCAGCAAGTCACCGGGACAGGCGCAGGCTGTGAATGAAAAACTGTTTTTT. This sequence encodes CASKSPGQAQAVNEKLFF. Based on the CDR3 plus reference TRBV2 and TRBJ1-4, the full variable domain is EPEVTQTPSHQVTQMGQEVILRCVPISNHLYFYWYRQILGQKVEFLVSFYNNEISEKSEIFDDQFSVERPDGSNFTLKIRSTKLEDSAMYFCASKSPGQAQAVNEKLFFGSGTQLSVL.

V usage is TRBV7-9 and J usage is TRBJ2-1, with D hard to call. Germline CDR1 is SEHNR and CDR2 is FQNEAQ (reference sequence). CDR3 length: 14 residues. V shed 1 base and J shed 5 bases, with 9 bases lying between them. The CDR3 protein is CASSLELRNNEQFF. As DNA, the CDR3 is TGTGCCAGCAGCTTAGAGCTAAGGAACAATGAGCAGTTCTTC.

This chain joins TRBV6-5 and TRBJ1-2, with 8 nucleotides matching TRBD1. This CDR3 is built from 13 residues. V lost 6 bases and J lost 3; bases outside the gene matches: 3. CDR1 and CDR2 (germline): MNHEY, SVGAGI. CDR3 residues: CASRYRGDYGYTF. The CDR3 coding sequence is TGTGCCAGCAGGTACAGGGGGGACTATGGCTACACCTTC.

Only a few counts were recorded for this clone. The genes are TRBV15 and TRBJ1-4, with unresolved D. The germline V and J ends were trimmed by 1 base and 7 bases, with 13 bases remaining between them. The CDR3 extends over 15 amino acids. The germline CDR1 and CDR2 sequences are LNHNV and YYDKDF (reference sequence). Written as DNA, the CDR3 is TGTGCCACCAGCAGAGGGGGAGGAGGGTTTGAAAAACTGTTTTTT. As protein: CATSRGGGGFEKLFF.

This clone was picked up a small number of times. This sequence joins TRBV28 and TRBJ2-3; no clear D. V was trimmed by 6 bases and J by 2 bases, leaving 21 bases between them. The germline V gene encodes CDR1 MDHEN and CDR2 SYDVKM. This CDR3 contains 17 residues. CDR3 in DNA: TGTGCCAGCAGCCCACTAATCAGGCGAGACCTCACAGATACGCAGTATTTT. Translation: CASSPLIRRDLTDTQYF.

The rearrangement uses TRBV5-4 and TRBJ1-3; 7 nucleotides align to TRBD1. Per germline, CDR1 SGHNT and CDR2 YYREEE (reference sequence). The V gene end was trimmed by 3 bases and the J gene end by 2 bases; junction bases not matched to a gene: 2. The CDR3 is made up of 14 amino acids. In nucleotides, the CDR3 is TGTGCCAGCAGCTCTGGGACAGCTGGAAACACCATATATTTT. Translating gives CASSSGTAGNTIYF.

This clone was picked up a small number of times. The V and J genes are TRBV5-4 and TRBJ2-5; D is ambiguous. The length of the CDR3 is 12 residues. V lost 3 bases and J 5 bases, leaving 8 bases between the germline ends. Germline-derived CDR1 and CDR2 are SGHNT and YYREEE (reference sequence). The CDR3 nucleotides read TGTGCCAGCAGCTCCGATTGGGAGACCCAGTACTTC. Protein product: CASSSDWETQYF.

This clone appeared once. The chain combines TRBV27 with TRBJ2-1; D possibly matches TRBD1 or TRBD2 (5 bases each). This CDR3 contains 13 residues. Deletions cut 0 bases from V and 9 bases from J, with 9 bases between. CDR1 MNHEY and CDR2 SMNVEV come from the germline V gene (reference sequence). The CDR3 protein is CASSLSGVGEQFF. In nucleotides, the CDR3 is TGTGCCAGCAGTTTATCGGGGGTGGGTGAGCAGTTCTTC.

This chain joins TRBV5-6 and TRBJ2-3; D is perhaps TRBD1 or TRBD2 (6 bases each). The length of the CDR3 is 15 residues. CDR1 is SGHDT, CDR2 YYEEEE, per germline. V was cut by 3 bases and J by 1 base, with 12 bases left in between. The CDR3 region has the DNA TGTGCCAGCAGCTACCGGGGGCGCGGCACAGATACGCAGTATTTT. It translates to CASSYRGRGTDTQYF.

The V call is TRBV3-1 (or the pseudogene TRBV3-2), the J call TRBJ1-5; D perhaps matches TRBD1 (6 bases). Between the trimmed V and J ends, which lost 0 bases and 4 bases, there was a span of 13 bases. From germline, CDR1 is LGHDT and CDR2 YNNKEL (reference sequence). CDR3 size: 16 residues. CDR3 protein: CASSQDTGGGNQPQHF. CDR3 bases: TGTGCCAGCAGCCAAGATACGGGAGGGGGGAATCAGCCCCAGCATTTT.

The rearrangement uses TRBV28 and TRBJ1-2; no clear D gene. Germline CDR1 and CDR2: MDHEN and SYDVKM. V lost 4 bases and J lost 6, with 21 bases in between. This CDR3 contains 16 residues. The CDR3 coding sequence is TGTGCCAGCAGTTCCCGGGGAGCAGCTTGGGCCAATGGCTACACCTTC. Amino acid sequence: CASSSRGAAWANGYTF.

This chain links TRBV5-6 with TRBJ1-1; no definite D call. Between the trimmed V and J ends, which lost 2 bases and 2 bases, there was a span of 10 bases. The germline V gene has CDR1 SGHDT and CDR2 YYEEEE. The CDR3 contains 14 residues. DNA for the CDR3: TGTGCCAGCAGCTTTTTTCGTTCTAACACTGAAGCTTTCTTT. Amino acids: CASSFFRSNTEAFF. Full variable domain (remainder filled in from reference TRBV5-6 and TRBJ1-1): DAGVTQSPTHLIKTRGQQVTLRCSPKSGHDTVSWYQQALGQGPQFIFQYYEEEERQRGNFPDRFSGHQFPNYSSELNVNALLLGDSALYLCASSFFRSNTEAFFGQGTRLTVV.

The J gene is TRBJ2-5, the V gene TRBV6-5; TRBD1 or TRBD2 may be the D gene (5 bases each). The V gene lost 0 bases and the J gene lost 4 bases, with 15 bases spanning the gap. The CDR3 sequence is 16 residues long. Germline CDR1 is MNHEY and CDR2 is SVGAGI. The CDR3 loop reads CASSYSRWGKGETQYF. The CDR3 DNA reads as TGTGCCAGCAGTTACTCGAGATGGGGGAAGGGAGAGACCCAGTACTTC.

The V and J genes are TRBV5-4 and TRBJ2-1, with D perhaps matching TRBD1 (5 bases). Germline V CDR1 and CDR2: SGHNT, YYREEE (reference sequence). Trimming left V 0 bases short and J 9 bases short, with 13 bases between. The CDR3 extends over 14 amino acids. Here the CDR3 reads CASSLDSGLAEQFF. CDR3 nucleotide sequence: TGTGCCAGCAGCTTGGATTCAGGGCTTGCTGAGCAGTTCTTC.

As DNA, the CDR3 is TGTGCCAGCAGCATATCCCGGGACAGGTTAAACACCGGGGAGCTGTTTTTT. Protein product: CASSISRDRLNTGELFF. This sequence joins TRBV9 and TRBJ2-2; 8 nucleotides match TRBD1. Per the germline V gene, CDR1 is SGDLS and CDR2 is YYNGEE. This CDR3 contains 17 residues. The junction had 10 bases not matched to a gene; V was cut back by 4 bases and J by 2 bases. The entire variable domain, with the rest obtained from reference TRBV9 and TRBJ2-2, is as follows: DSGVTQTPKHLITATGQRVTLRCSPRSGDLSVYWYQQSLDQGLQFLIQYYNGEERAKGNILERFSAQQFPDLHSELNLSSLELGDSALYFCASSISRDRLNTGELFFGEGSRLTVL.

The chain is built from TRBV29-1 and TRBJ2-2; the match to TRBD1 covers 7 bases. The germline V gene has CDR1 SQVTM and CDR2 ANQGSEA. CDR3 length equals 13 residues. Trimming took 6 bases from V and 2 from J; bases not matched to a gene: 3. CDR3 residues: CSVRQGNTGELFF. The CDR3, as DNA: TGCAGCGTCCGACAGGGCAACACCGGGGAGCTGTTTTTT.

The chain combines TRBV5-6 with TRBJ1-5, with no clear D. Per the germline V gene, CDR1 is SGHDT and CDR2 is YYEEEE. Trimming took 0 bases from V and 7 from J, leaving 8 bases between them. This CDR3 has 13 amino acids. CDR3 in DNA: TGTGCCAGCAGCTTGGGGCGCCAACAGCCCCAGCATTTT. Translation gives CASSLGRQQPQHF.

The chain carries TRBV3-1 (or the pseudogene TRBV3-2) and TRBJ1-3; 9 positions match TRBD1. The CDR3 extends over 16 amino acids. Germline CDR1 and CDR2: LGHDT and YNNKEL (reference sequence). With V trimmed by 4 bases and J by 1 base, 5 bases remained unmatched. For the CDR3, the DNA is TGTGCCAGCAGCCGGAAACAGGGGGCGTCTGGAAACACCATATATTTT. This sequence encodes CASSRKQGASGNTIYF.

The V call is TRBV10-3, the J call TRBJ1-3; D not resolved. V lost 11 bases and J 1 base, leaving 6 bases between the germline ends. The germline CDR1 and CDR2 sequences are ENHRY and SYGVKD. This CDR3 has 11 residues. The CDR3 protein is CALGSGNTIYF. In DNA form, the CDR3 reads TGTGCCCTGGGGTCTGGAAACACCATATATTTT.